The clone carrying this TCR beta chain has ten or more counts. Trimming removed 0 bases from V and 3 bases from J, with 10 bases in between. The CDR3 length is 14 residues. Germline V gene data show CDR1 as SGDLS and CDR2 as YYNGEE. The library targeted TCRbeta and was prepared with unique molecular identifiers. MiXCR was run by TCRdb on the PCR reads, yielding one entry per CDR3 protein. Among under 300,000 distinct CDR3 sequences listed, 9.7% were seen once. This sample was included in a study of T-cell reconstitution after alpha-beta-depleted transplantation in children. This TCR was sampled from a human donor who donated a stem cell graft to a child with SCID. Sequencing used PBMCs from the stem cell graft donor, obtained from the stem cell graft. V gene TRBV9 combines with J gene TRBJ2-7; possibly TRBD1 for D (5 bases). CDR3 DNA sequence: TGTGCCAGCAGCGTAGCAGCTCAGGGCTACGAGCAGTACTTC. It codes for CASSVAAQGYEQYF.